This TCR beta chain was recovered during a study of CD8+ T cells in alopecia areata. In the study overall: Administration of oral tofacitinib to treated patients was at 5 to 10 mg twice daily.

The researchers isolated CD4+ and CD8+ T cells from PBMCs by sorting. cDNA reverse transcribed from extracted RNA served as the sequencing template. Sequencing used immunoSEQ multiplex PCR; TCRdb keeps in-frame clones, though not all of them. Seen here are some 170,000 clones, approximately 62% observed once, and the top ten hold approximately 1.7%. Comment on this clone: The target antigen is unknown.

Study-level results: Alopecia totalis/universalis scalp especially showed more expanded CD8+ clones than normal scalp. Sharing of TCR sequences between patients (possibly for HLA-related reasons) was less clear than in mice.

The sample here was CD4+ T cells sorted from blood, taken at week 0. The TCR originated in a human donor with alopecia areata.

CDR3 in DNA: TGCGCCAGCAGCTTGGGGGCAGGGAGCACAGATACGCAGTATTTT. Residues: CASSLGAGSTDTQYF. The V gene is TRBV5-1, the J gene TRBJ2-3; the D gene is possibly TRBD1 (5 bases). The CDR3 runs to 15 residues. Deletions cut 0 bases from V and 0 bases from J, with 8 bases between. Looked up from germline, CDR1 is SGHRS and CDR2 is YFSETQ. The full variable domain, with the rest looked up from reference TRBV5-1 and TRBJ2-3, is KAGVTQTPRYLIKTRGQQVTLSCSPISGHRSVSWYQQTPGQGLQFLFEYFSETQRNKGNFPGRFSGRQFSNSRSEMNVSTLELGDSALYLCASSLGAGSTDTQYFGPGTRLTVL.